A selection of T cell receptor beta chains follows, all from one sample in a study of T-cell memory formation after mild COVID-19. From the 5' RACE reads, TCRdb called clonotypes with MiXCR, one entry per CDR3 protein. The table includes roughly 600,000 distinct CDR3 sequences, under 20% detected once. What was sequenced was PBMCs or a T cell subset sorted from them (not recorded which). The receptor set was obtained from an adult woman who had mild COVID-19 (a few samples of this study predate the infection). Cell type and time point are not known. CDR3s include the opening cysteine and the closing phenylalanine or tryptophan. A D gene is named only where the DNA matches it firmly. Expanded clones get a size class; other rows say once, few or many, or leave the size out.

v_call	clone_size	j_call	d_call	cdr3_aa	cdr3_nt
TRBV7-9	many	TRBJ2-7	-	CASSLAPPRSYEQYF	TGTGCCAGCAGCTTAGCGCCCCCTCGTTCCTACGAGCAGTACTTC
TRBV3-1	few	TRBJ1-1	-	CASSQEQQRGEAFF	TGTGCCAGCAGCCAAGAGCAACAGCGGGGTGAAGCTTTCTTT
TRBV29-1	once	TRBJ2-5	TRBD1	CSVSPGQGARETQYF	TGCAGCGTTTCACCGGGACAGGGGGCTCGGGAGACCCAGTACTTC
TRBV5-1	once	TRBJ2-7	-	CASSSEVYEQYF	TGCGCCAGCAGCTCCGAAGTCTACGAGCAGTACTTC
TRBV10-3	few	TRBJ2-1	-	CAISESGESSYNEQFF	TGTGCCATCAGTGAGTCCGGCGAAAGCTCCTACAATGAGCAGTTCTTC
TRBV14	few	TRBJ2-7	TRBD2	CASSQGASGSALYEQYF	TGTGCCAGCAGCCAAGGAGCTAGCGGGAGCGCTCTTTACGAGCAGTACTTC
TRBV6-5	-	TRBJ1-5	TRBD1	CASSPGTGRQPQHF	TGTGCCAGCAGCCCCGGGACAGGGCGACAGCCCCAGCATTTT
TRBV18	few	TRBJ1-3	-	CASSPLQDDGNTIYF	TGTGCCAGCTCACCACTCCAGGATGACGGAAACACCATATATTTT
TRBV20-1	-	TRBJ2-1	TRBD2	CSARGIAGDWEQFF	TGCAGTGCTAGGGGTATAGCGGGAGATTGGGAGCAGTTCTTC
TRBV5-1	-	TRBJ2-1	TRBD2	CASSLRPSGVEVEQFF	TGCGCCAGCAGCTTGAGGCCTAGCGGGGTTGAAGTTGAGCAGTTCTTC
TRBV6-4	-	TRBJ2-3	-	CASSSTVSSTDTQYF	TGTGCCAGCAGTTCGACAGTCTCTAGCACAGATACGCAGTATTTT
TRBV27	-	TRBJ1-3	TRBD1	CASRTGVSGNTIYF	TGTGCCAGCAGAACAGGGGTCTCTGGAAACACCATATATTTT
TRBV5-1	-	TRBJ2-5	-	CASSLPEGRETQYF	TGCGCCAGCAGCTTGCCCGAGGGTCGAGAGACCCAGTACTTC
TRBV24-1	-	TRBJ2-1	-	CATSDFGTVWGYNEQFF	TGTGCCACCAGTGATTTCGGGACCGTTTGGGGCTACAATGAGCAGTTCTTC
TRBV3-1	-	TRBJ1-1	-	CASSQLYRISWVVNTEAFF	TGTGCCAGCAGCCAATTGTACAGAATATCCTGGGTCGTGAACACTGAAGCTTTCTTT
TRBV5-8	few	TRBJ2-2	-	CASSEAGRNTGELFF	TGTGCCAGCAGCGAGGCGGGCAGAAACACCGGGGAGCTGTTTTTT
TRBV25-1	-	TRBJ2-5	TRBD1	CASSERTGLETQYF	TGTGCCAGCAGTGAAAGGACAGGGCTGGAGACCCAGTACTTC
TRBV6-2/TRBV6-3	few	TRBJ2-2	-	CASSPGLTTGELFF	TGTGCCAGCAGCCCGGGACTTACCACCGGGGAGCTGTTTTTT
TRBV14	few	TRBJ1-1	-	CASSQLGTGPQAFF	TGTGCCAGCAGCCAATTGGGCACAGGCCCTCAAGCTTTCTTT
TRBV24-1	-	TRBJ1-5	-	CAIQDGNQPQHF	TGTGCCATCCAGGATGGCAATCAGCCCCAGCATTTT
TRBV6-6	few	TRBJ2-1	TRBD2	CASSYSKGGLEYNEQFF	TGTGCCAGCAGTTACTCGAAAGGGGGACTAGAGTACAATGAGCAGTTCTTC
TRBV27	-	TRBJ2-7	TRBD2	CASSRLAEAYEQYF	TGTGCCAGCAGTAGACTAGCGGAGGCCTACGAGCAGTACTTC
TRBV12-3/TRBV12-4	many	TRBJ2-7	-	CASSLGQGNEQYF	TGTGCCAGCAGTTTGGGGCAGGGTAACGAGCAGTACTTC
TRBV24-1	few	TRBJ2-2	TRBD1	CATSESFGTGNTGELFF	TGTGCCACCAGTGAATCCTTCGGGACAGGGAACACCGGGGAGCTGTTTTTT
TRBV7-8	-	TRBJ2-7	-	CASSLVDGSYEQYF	TGTGCCAGCAGCTTAGTGGACGGTTCCTACGAGCAGTACTTC
TRBV20-1	few	TRBJ2-1	-	CSASGSVFRYNEQFF	TGCAGTGCAAGCGGGTCAGTTTTTCGCTACAATGAGCAGTTCTTC
TRBV14	-	TRBJ1-1	TRBD1	CASSNTWTGEAFF	TGTGCCAGCAGCAATACCTGGACAGGCGAAGCTTTCTTT
TRBV21-1	few	TRBJ2-7	-	CASNPIQLAGVGNEQYF	TGTGCCAGCAACCCGATCCAACTAGCGGGAGTAGGTAACGAGCAGTACTTC
TRBV7-9	-	TRBJ2-4	-	CASSSSLAYLAKNIQYF	TGTGCCAGCAGCTCCTCACTAGCCTATTTAGCCAAAAACATTCAGTACTTC
TRBV11-2	-	TRBJ2-7	-	CASSFVQGYEQYF	TGTGCCAGCAGCTTCGTTCAGGGCTACGAGCAGTACTTC
TRBV20-1	few	TRBJ2-1	TRBD1	CSARTGTEPNEQFF	TGCAGTGCCCGTACCGGGACAGAGCCCAATGAGCAGTTCTTC
TRBV5-1	-	TRBJ2-1	TRBD1	CASRRTTGAGPYNEQFF	TGCGCCAGCAGACGTACGACAGGGGCCGGCCCCTACAATGAGCAGTTCTTC
TRBV7-9	many	TRBJ1-6	TRBD1	CASSRYGQGDNSPLHF	TGTGCCAGCAGCCGGTACGGACAGGGGGATAATTCACCCCTCCACTTT
TRBV7-9	few	TRBJ2-3	TRBD2	CASSLGGTSGTDTQYF	TGTGCCAGCAGCTTAGGGGGGACTAGCGGCACAGATACGCAGTATTTT
TRBV5-1	few	TRBJ2-3	TRBD1	CASSLAGTGGADTQYF	TGCGCCAGCAGCTTGGCTGGGACAGGGGGCGCAGATACGCAGTATTTT
TRBV5-6	-	TRBJ1-2	-	CASSFQGPVYGYTF	TGTGCCAGCAGCTTTCAGGGGCCGGTCTATGGCTACACCTTC
TRBV18	many	TRBJ2-5	-	CASSPYGGLGETQYF	TGTGCCAGCTCACCATACGGGGGATTAGGAGAGACCCAGTACTTC
TRBV6-5	few	TRBJ1-4	-	CASSGQNREELFF	TGTGCCAGCAGTGGCCAAAACAGGGAAGAACTGTTTTTT
TRBV6-2/TRBV6-3	-	TRBJ2-5	-	CASSYGPRTETQYF	TGTGCCAGCAGTTACGGGCCCAGGACGGAGACCCAGTACTTC
TRBV20-1	-	TRBJ2-7	TRBD1	CSARSWGTGENEQYF	TGCAGTGCTAGATCATGGGGGACAGGGGAGAACGAGCAGTACTTC
TRBV4-3	few	TRBJ2-5	-	CASSQAGHIETQYF	TGCGCCAGCAGCCAAGCTGGACATATAGAGACCCAGTACTTC
TRBV7-2	-	TRBJ2-7	TRBD2	CASSLGGRGEQYF	TGTGCCAGCAGCTTAGGCGGGAGGGGCGAGCAGTACTTC
TRBV5-1	-	TRBJ2-1	TRBD2	CASSFFQREAYNEQFF	TGCGCCAGCAGCTTTTTCCAGCGGGAGGCGTACAATGAGCAGTTCTTC
TRBV5-1	many	TRBJ2-7	TRBD1	CASSWDSSYEQYF	TGCGCCAGCAGCTGGGACAGCTCCTACGAGCAGTACTTC
TRBV12-3/TRBV12-4	-	TRBJ1-1	-	CASSLDLWGNTEAFF	TGTGCCAGCAGTTTAGATTTGTGGGGAAATACTGAAGCTTTCTTT
TRBV20-1	few	TRBJ1-2	-	CSARDNYGYTF	TGCAGTGCTAGGGACAACTATGGCTACACCTTC
TRBV5-1	many	TRBJ2-1	-	CASSLEAAGPYNEQFF	TGCGCCAGCAGCTTGGAAGCGGCCGGTCCCTATAATGAGCAGTTCTTC
TRBV30	few	TRBJ2-7	-	CAWMGVSGFSYEQYF	TGTGCCTGGATGGGGGTTAGCGGATTCTCCTACGAGCAGTACTTC
TRBV4-2	-	TRBJ2-1	TRBD2	CASSPSYSGLPYNEQFF	TGTGCCAGCAGCCCAAGTTATAGCGGGCTTCCCTACAATGAGCAGTTCTTC
TRBV20-1	few	TRBJ2-7	TRBD1	CSARALGQGSYEQYF	TGCAGTGCTAGAGCACTGGGACAGGGATCCTACGAGCAGTACTTC
TRBV7-8	few	TRBJ2-3	-	CASSLKGRVTDTQYF	TGTGCCAGCAGCTTGAAGGGGCGCGTCACAGATACGCAGTATTTT
TRBV11-2	-	TRBJ1-2	-	CASWDLGGYTF	TGTGCCAGCTGGGATCTCGGTGGCTACACCTTC
TRBV25-1	-	TRBJ1-2	TRBD1	CASSEDRELRGYTF	TGTGCCAGCAGTGAGGACAGGGAACTTCGTGGCTACACCTTC
TRBV6-5	-	TRBJ2-3	-	CASSYRGGKGDTQYF	TGTGCCAGCAGTTACCGGGGCGGGAAGGGGGATACGCAGTATTTT
TRBV30	-	TRBJ2-3	TRBD1	CAWSSGQGVSTDTQYF	TGTGCCTGGAGTTCAGGACAGGGGGTTAGCACAGATACGCAGTATTTT
TRBV20-1	-	TRBJ2-2	TRBD2	CSARGGEGTGELFF	TGCAGTGCGCGGGGGGGCGAGGGGACCGGGGAGCTGTTTTTT
TRBV10-3	many	TRBJ2-7	-	CAISRQSYEQYF	TGTGCCATCAGCCGACAGTCCTACGAGCAGTACTTC
TRBV4-3	-	TRBJ1-2	-	CASSQATQGGGYTF	TGCGCCAGCAGCCAAGCAACCCAGGGTGGTGGCTACACCTTC